A selection of T cell receptor beta chains follows, all from one sample in a study of blood T cell repertoires in COVID-19. TCRdb's table, derived via immunoSEQ multiplex PCR, lists solely in-frame clones and lacks some. Among approximately 200,000 clones, approximately 80% were seen once, and the ten largest hold around 11%. Sequencing used peripheral blood. These receptors were obtained from a woman between 45 and 60 years old with acute or convalescent COVID-19. Each CDR3 is given with its conserved first and last residue. D genes are given only for firm matches. Expanded clones are given a class, and other clones once, few, many or no size at all.

J	V	size	D	CDR3	DNA
TRBJ1-5	TRBV3-1/TRBV3-2	-	-	CASSQSDSNQPQHF	TGTGCCAGCAGCCAATCGGACTCAAATCAGCCCCAGCATTTT
TRBJ1-1	TRBV29-1	-	-	CSVEAAQNTEAFF	TGCAGCGTTGAAGCAGCGCAGAACACTGAAGCTTTCTTT
TRBJ2-3	TRBV3-1/TRBV3-2	-	-	CASSQVRGRGALPTTSTDTQYF	TGTGCCAGCAGCCAAGTCAGGGGACGGGGGGCGTTACCAACAACTAGCACAGATACGCAGTATTTT
TRBJ2-1	TRBV19	-	TRBD2	CASSSPRGSSYNEQFF	TGTGCCAGTAGTTCCCCTCGCGGGAGCTCCTACAATGAGCAGTTCTTC
TRBJ1-5	TRBV2	-	-	CASSLEGGGNQPQHF	TGTGCCAGCAGTCTCGAGGGCGGTGGCAATCAGCCCCAGCATTTT
TRBJ1-3	TRBV3-1/TRBV3-2	-	-	CASSRWGLSGNTIYF	TGTGCCAGCAGCCGTTGGGGCCTCTCTGGAAACACCATATATTTT
TRBJ2-4	TRBV28	-	TRBD2	CASRALLAPTKNIQYF	TGTGCCAGCAGGGCCCTACTAGCGCCTACCAAAAACATTCAGTACTTC
TRBJ1-5	TRBV2	-	TRBD1	CASSEYSGGNQPQHF	TGTGCCAGCAGTGAATACTCAGGGGGAAACCAGCCCCAGCATTTT
TRBJ1-1	TRBV10-1	-	TRBD1	CASSKSPGQGTLAFF	TGCGCCAGCAGCAAGTCCCCGGGACAGGGAACTCTAGCTTTCTTT
TRBJ2-7	TRBV19	-	TRBD1	CASRIATGGIYEQYF	TGTGCCAGTAGAATCGCGACAGGGGGGATCTACGAGCAGTACTTC
TRBJ1-5	TRBV9	-	TRBD1	CASSETGRNQPQHF	TGTGCCAGCAGCGAGACAGGGCGGAATCAGCCCCAGCATTTT
TRBJ1-4	TRBV3-1/TRBV3-2	few	-	CASSHSSVGLNEKLFF	TGTGCCAGCAGCCACTCGAGTGTAGGACTTAATGAAAAACTGTTTTTT
TRBJ1-1	TRBV9	-	TRBD1	CASSAPDRGFPEAFF	TGTGCCAGCAGCGCCCCGGACAGGGGTTTTCCTGAAGCTTTCTTT
TRBJ2-7	TRBV18	-	TRBD1	CASSPRRDSTYEQYF	TGTGCCAGCTCACCGCGCCGGGACAGCACCTACGAGCAGTACTTC
TRBJ2-2	TRBV28	-	-	CASSSSSSVRGTGELFF	TGTGCCAGCAGTTCGTCATCAAGCGTACGAGGGACCGGGGAGCTGTTTTTT
TRBJ1-2	TRBV28	-	-	CASSIFTGMRTNYGYTF	TGTGCCAGCAGTATTTTTACAGGGATGAGGACTAACTATGGCTACACCTTC
TRBJ2-7	TRBV7-2	-	TRBD2	CASSSPWPSGSYEQYF	TGTGCCAGCAGCTCCCCTTGGCCTAGCGGCTCCTACGAGCAGTACTTC
TRBJ2-3	TRBV27	-	-	CASSLRQGTDTQYF	TGTGCCAGCAGTTTAAGGCAGGGGACCGATACGCAGTATTTT
TRBJ2-7	TRBV5-1	-	TRBD1	CASSFVGQGAYEQYF	TGCGCCAGCAGCTTTGTTGGACAGGGGGCCTACGAGCAGTACTTC
TRBJ2-5	TRBV9	-	-	CASSRLEGRGETQYF	TGTGCCAGCAGCCGTCTCGAGGGCCGCGGGGAGACCCAGTACTTC
TRBJ1-3	TRBV5-1	-	-	CASSINTGSGNTIYF	TGCGCCAGCTCTATTAACACAGGGTCGGGAAACACCATATATTTT
TRBJ2-7	TRBV15	-	TRBD2	CATSRGTSGSSSYEQYF	TGTGCCACCAGCAGAGGAACTAGCGGGTCCAGCTCCTACGAGCAGTACTTC
TRBJ1-3	TRBV4-1	-	TRBD1	CASSQDRGTGSGNTIYF	TGCGCCAGCAGCCAAGATCGGGGGACAGGGTCTGGAAACACCATATATTTT
TRBJ1-1	TRBV5-6	-	-	CASSLRGTEAFF	TGTGCCAGCAGCTTACGGGGGACTGAAGCTTTCTTT
TRBJ1-1	TRBV7-2	-	TRBD1	CASSLNRQGPSEAFF	TGTGCCAGCAGCTTAAACAGACAGGGCCCCTCTGAAGCTTTCTTT
TRBJ2-5	TRBV5-1	-	-	CASSLGDRVRGKETQYF	TGCGCCAGCAGCTTGGGAGACAGGGTGCGGGGCAAGGAGACCCAGTACTTC
TRBJ1-1	TRBV25-1	-	-	CASSPHRANTEAFF	TGTGCCAGCAGCCCTCACAGGGCAAACACTGAAGCTTTCTTT
TRBJ2-7	TRBV18	-	-	CASSPRVVYEQYF	TGTGCCAGCTCTCCTCGGGTTGTCTACGAGCAGTACTTC
TRBJ2-3	TRBV5-4	-	-	CASSLQGTDTQYF	TGTGCCAGCAGCTTGCAGGGGACAGATACGCAGTATTTT
TRBJ2-1	TRBV11-2	-	TRBD2	CASSPGRGGYNEQFF	TGTGCCAGCAGCCCCGGGCGGGGGGGTTACAATGAGCAGTTCTTC
TRBJ1-1	TRBV28	-	-	CASSPDRLRTEAFF	TGTGCCAGCAGTCCCGACAGGTTGAGGACTGAAGCTTTCTTT
TRBJ2-3	TRBV4-2	-	TRBD2	CASSRGSGGAGTDTQYF	TGTGCCAGCAGCCGGGGAAGCGGGGGGGCCGGCACAGATACGCAGTATTTT
TRBJ1-2	TRBV3-1/TRBV3-2	-	TRBD1	CASRDRGGLGYTF	TGTGCCAGCCGGGACAGGGGGGGCCTTGGCTACACCTTC
TRBJ2-7	TRBV3-1/TRBV3-2	-	TRBD1	CASSQGGGQGYF	TGTGCCAGCAGCCAAGGTGGCGGACAGGGGTACTTC
TRBJ2-1	TRBV2	-	TRBD2	CASSEGLAGGNEQFF	TGTGCCAGCAGCGAAGGACTAGCGGGAGGCAATGAGCAGTTCTTC
TRBJ2-4	TRBV6-5	once	-	CASSDGGAKNIQYF	TGTGCCAGCAGCGACGGGGGAGCCAAAAACATTCAGTACTTC
TRBJ1-4	TRBV4-3	-	-	CASSHGDIGEKLFF	TGCGCCAGCAGCCATGGGGACATAGGTGAAAAACTGTTTTTT
TRBJ1-5	TRBV15	-	-	CATSRERNEGNQPQHF	TGTGCCACCAGCAGAGAAAGGAACGAGGGCAATCAGCCCCAGCATTTT
TRBJ1-2	TRBV5-1	once	TRBD1	CASSLAGTATQGTYGYTF	TGCGCCAGCAGCTTGGCCGGGACAGCTACCCAGGGGACCTATGGCTACACCTTC
TRBJ1-4	TRBV28	-	TRBD1	CASGRTGTFATNEKLFF	TGTGCCAGCGGGCGGACAGGGACATTTGCAACTAATGAAAAACTGTTTTTT
TRBJ2-2	TRBV7-9	-	TRBD2	CASSHSSGRKGLFF	TGTGCCAGCAGCCACTCTAGCGGGAGAAAGGGGCTGTTTTTT
TRBJ1-2	TRBV30	-	TRBD1	CACTTGSANYGYTF	TGTGCCTGCACGACAGGGTCGGCTAACTATGGCTACACCTTC
TRBJ2-7	TRBV21-1	-	-	CASSLPGYEQYF	TGTGCCAGCAGCTTACCAGGATACGAGCAGTACTTC
TRBJ2-5	TRBV4-2	few	TRBD2	CASSHDLAGGETQYF	TGTGCCAGCAGCCATGATCTAGCGGGGGGAGAGACCCAGTACTTC
TRBJ2-1	TRBV21-1	-	-	CASSNEREGRNEQFF	TGTGCCAGCAGCAATGAACGGGAGGGGCGGAATGAGCAGTTCTTC
TRBJ2-1	TRBV11-3	-	-	CASSLGREAYNEQFF	TGTGCCAGCAGCTTAGGTCGCGAAGCCTACAATGAGCAGTTCTTC